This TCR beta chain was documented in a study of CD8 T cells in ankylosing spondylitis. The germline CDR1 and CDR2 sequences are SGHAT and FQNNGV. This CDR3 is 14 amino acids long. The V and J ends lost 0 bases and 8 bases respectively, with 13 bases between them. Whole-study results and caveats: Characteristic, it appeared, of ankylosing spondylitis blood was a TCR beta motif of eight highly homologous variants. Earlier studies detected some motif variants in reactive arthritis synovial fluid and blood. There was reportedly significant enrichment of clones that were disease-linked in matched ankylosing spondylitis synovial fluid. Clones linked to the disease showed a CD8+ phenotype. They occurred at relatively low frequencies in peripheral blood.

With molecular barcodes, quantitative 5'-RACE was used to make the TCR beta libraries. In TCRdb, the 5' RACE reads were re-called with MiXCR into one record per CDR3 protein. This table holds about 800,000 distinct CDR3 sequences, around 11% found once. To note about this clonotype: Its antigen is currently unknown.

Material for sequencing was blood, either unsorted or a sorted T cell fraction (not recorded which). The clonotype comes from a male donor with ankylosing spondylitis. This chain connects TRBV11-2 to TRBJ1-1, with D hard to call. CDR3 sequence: CASSLDRVRGEAFF. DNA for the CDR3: TGTGCCAGCAGCTTAGATCGGGTCCGCGGAGAAGCTTTCTTT.